Listed below are T cell receptor beta chains from one sample, sequenced in a study of T cell responses to AZD1222 COVID-19 vaccine. The method was immunoSEQ multiplex PCR; TCRdb's version includes in-frame clones alone and lacks a portion of them. The sample contains about 110,000 clones, 89% of which appear only once. Sequencing was performed on peripheral blood, taken on day 0 of MenACWY control vaccination. Receptor source: an adult in good health. Both conserved end residues are part of each CDR3. D genes are given only for firm matches. Only some rows state a clone size, as once, few, many or a class for expanded clones.

j_gene | abundance | v_gene | d_gene | CDR3aa | CDR3nt
TRBJ1-1 | - | TRBV5-1 | - | CASSLGINTEAFF | TGCGCCAGCAGCTTGGGTATTAACACTGAAGCTTTCTTT
TRBJ2-5 | - | TRBV5-1 | - | CASSSAQLVQETQYF | TGCGCCAGCAGCTCGGCCCAGTTGGTTCAAGAGACCCAGTACTTC
TRBJ1-5 | - | TRBV6-1 | - | CASSVAGGVGNQPQHF | TGTGCCAGCAGTGTGGCGGGGGGCGTAGGAAATCAGCCCCAGCATTTT
TRBJ2-7 | - | TRBV4-1 | - | CASSQVNGNRPYEQYF | TGCGCCAGCAGCCAAGTGAACGGAAACAGACCTTACGAGCAGTACTTC
TRBJ2-7 | - | TRBV7-6 | - | CASSSGPNYEQYF | TGTGCCAGCAGCTCTGGGCCCAACTACGAGCAGTACTTC
TRBJ1-5 | - | TRBV6-1 | - | CASSEEGGALSPQHF | TGTGCCAGCAGTGAAGAAGGAGGGGCTTTGAGTCCCCAGCATTTT
TRBJ1-5 | - | TRBV6-5 | - | CASSRSNQPQHF | TGTGCCAGCAGCCGAAGTAATCAGCCCCAGCATTTT
TRBJ1-4 | - | TRBV6-6 | - | CASTRTDGGNEKLFF | TGTGCCAGCACCCGAACGGACGGTGGTAATGAAAAACTGTTTTTT
TRBJ2-7 | - | TRBV5-5 | - | CASSLELVYEQYF | TGTGCCAGCAGCCTTGAATTGGTCTACGAGCAGTACTTC
TRBJ2-6 | - | TRBV5-6 | - | CASSPVEQSSGANVLTF | TGTGCCAGCAGCCCGGTCGAACAGAGCTCTGGGGCCAACGTCCTGACTTTC
TRBJ1-2 | - | TRBV24-1 | - | CATSARGDGYTF | TGTGCCACCAGTGCGAGGGGGGATGGCTACACCTTC
TRBJ1-2 | - | TRBV5-4 | TRBD1 | CASSLVGTGYGYTF | TGTGCCAGCAGCTTGGTAGGGACAGGTTATGGCTACACCTTC
TRBJ1-1 | once | TRBV9 | - | CASSVEAGPNTEAFF | TGTGCCAGCAGCGTAGAAGCAGGGCCGAACACTGAAGCTTTCTTT
TRBJ1-5 | - | TRBV15 | TRBD1 | CATSRGTGRNQPQHF | TGTGCCACCAGCAGAGGGACAGGGAGGAATCAGCCCCAGCATTTT
TRBJ1-2 | - | TRBV7-3 | - | CASSLTGADYGYTF | TGTGCCAGCAGCTTAACTGGCGCGGACTATGGCTACACCTTC
TRBJ1-3 | - | TRBV11-2 | - | CASRVGLPGNTIYF | TGTGCCAGCAGGGTTGGACTGCCTGGAAACACCATATATTTT
TRBJ1-1 | - | TRBV5-5 | - | CASSFLNSGTEAFF | TGTGCCAGCAGCTTTCTAAACAGTGGCACTGAAGCTTTCTTT
TRBJ1-3 | - | TRBV29-1 | - | CSVALGRSSGNTIYF | TGCAGCGTTGCGTTGGGCCGGAGCTCTGGAAACACCATATATTTT
TRBJ1-2 | - | TRBV27 | - | CASSLTPEGLNYGYTF | TGTGCCAGCAGTTTAACCCCCGAGGGGCTGAACTATGGCTACACCTTC
TRBJ1-1 | - | TRBV7-3 | - | CASWKGLQAFF | TGTGCCAGCTGGAAGGGGCTCCAAGCTTTCTTT
TRBJ1-2 | - | TRBV29-1 | TRBD1 | CSVLYPRDRGFPGGYTF | TGCAGCGTACTGTATCCCCGGGACAGGGGGTTTCCGGGTGGCTACACCTTC
TRBJ1-2 | - | TRBV5-1 | - | CASSPWGEANYGYTF | TGCGCCAGCAGCCCATGGGGGGAAGCTAACTATGGCTACACCTTC
TRBJ2-5 | - | TRBV18 | - | CASSPPSAAGETQYF | TGTGCCAGCTCACCACCTAGCGCGGCCGGGGAGACCCAGTACTTC
TRBJ2-3 | - | TRBV6-5 | - | CASSYESARADTQYF | TGTGCCAGCAGTTACGAGTCGGCCCGGGCAGATACGCAGTATTTT
TRBJ2-3 | - | TRBV7-2 | - | CASSFRETDTQYF | TGTGCCAGCAGCTTTAGGGAAACAGATACGCAGTATTTT
TRBJ1-4 | - | TRBV9 | - | CASSASGRDNEKLFF | TGTGCCAGCAGCGCCTCAGGGAGGGATAATGAAAAACTGTTTTTT
TRBJ1-1 | - | TRBV5-4 | - | CASSLNRARKGTEAFF | TGTGCCAGCAGCTTGAATAGGGCAAGGAAGGGGACTGAAGCTTTCTTT